This T cell receptor (beta chain) is from a study of T cell changes during pregnancy in multiple sclerosis. Here immunoSEQ multiplex PCR was the method, and the copy in TCRdb shows in-frame clones only, minus some. The sample shows around 59,000 clones, roughly 93% of them seen only once. V lost 2 bases and J 4 bases, leaving 8 bases between the germline ends. Germline V gene lookup returns CDR1 LNHDA and CDR2 SQIVND (reference sequence). This CDR3 is 13 amino acids long. The input for sequencing was CD8+ T cells from peripheral blood mononuclear cells, taken in the second trimester of pregnancy. The chain employs TRBV19 and TRBJ1-1, with a possible D match to TRBD1 (5 bases). The sequence derives from a female donor with multiple sclerosis, enrolled in a pregnancy study. CDR3 residues: CASSIQGATEAFF. CDR3 DNA sequence: TGTGCCAGTAGTATACAGGGTGCCACTGAAGCTTTCTTT.